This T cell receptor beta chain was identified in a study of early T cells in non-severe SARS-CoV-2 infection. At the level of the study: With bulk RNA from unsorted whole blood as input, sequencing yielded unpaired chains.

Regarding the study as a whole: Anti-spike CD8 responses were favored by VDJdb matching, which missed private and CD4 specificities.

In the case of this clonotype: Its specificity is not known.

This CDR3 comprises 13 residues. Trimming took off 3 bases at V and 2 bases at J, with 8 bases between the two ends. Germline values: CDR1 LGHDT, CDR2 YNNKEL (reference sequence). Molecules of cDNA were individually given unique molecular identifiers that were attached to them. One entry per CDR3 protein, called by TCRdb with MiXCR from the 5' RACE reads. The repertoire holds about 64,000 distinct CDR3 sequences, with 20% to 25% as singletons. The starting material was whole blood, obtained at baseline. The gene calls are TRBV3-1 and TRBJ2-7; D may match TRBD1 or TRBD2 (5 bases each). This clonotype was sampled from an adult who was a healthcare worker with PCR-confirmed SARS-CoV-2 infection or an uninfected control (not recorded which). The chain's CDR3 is CASSQRGPYEQYF. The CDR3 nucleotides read TGTGCCAGCAGCCAGAGGGGTCCCTACGAGCAGTACTTC.